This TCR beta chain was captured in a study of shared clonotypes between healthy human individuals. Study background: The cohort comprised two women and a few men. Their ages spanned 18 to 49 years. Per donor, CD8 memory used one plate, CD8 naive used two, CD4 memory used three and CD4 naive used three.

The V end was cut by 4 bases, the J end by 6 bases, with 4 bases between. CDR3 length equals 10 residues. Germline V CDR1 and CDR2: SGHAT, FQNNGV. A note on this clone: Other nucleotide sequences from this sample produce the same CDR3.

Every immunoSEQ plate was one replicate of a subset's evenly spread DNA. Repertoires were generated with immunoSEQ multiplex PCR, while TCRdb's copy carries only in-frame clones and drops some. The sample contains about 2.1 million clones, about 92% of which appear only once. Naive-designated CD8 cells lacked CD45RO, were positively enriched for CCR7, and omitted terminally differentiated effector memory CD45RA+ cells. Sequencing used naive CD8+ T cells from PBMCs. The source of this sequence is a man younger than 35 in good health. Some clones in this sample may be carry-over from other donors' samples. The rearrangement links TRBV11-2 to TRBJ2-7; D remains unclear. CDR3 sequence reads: CASSSGEQYF. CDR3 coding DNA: TGTGCCAGCAGCTCGGGCGAGCAGTACTTC. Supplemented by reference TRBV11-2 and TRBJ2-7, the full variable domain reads EAGVAQSPRYKIIEKRQSVAFWCNPISGHATLYWYQQILGQGPKLLIQFQNNGVVDDSQLPKDRFSAERLKGVDSTLKIQPAKLEDSAVYLCASSSGEQYFGPGTRLTVT.